These 11 T cell receptor beta chains were sequenced from one sample in a study of control samples from healthy donors and cancer patients. Clones were read by immunoSEQ multiplex PCR, and TCRdb kept only the in-frame ones, dropping some. Among around 170,000 clones listed, 70% to 90% were seen once. Sequencing was carried out using blood. These receptors originate from a woman aged 25 to 39 in good health.

This clone has more than one count but fewer than ten. V is TRBV28 and J is TRBJ2-1; TRBD2 matches at 10 bases. V dropped 6 bases and J dropped 8; count of bases not matched to a gene: 10. CDR1 and CDR2 from the germline V gene are MDHEN and SYDVKM. The CDR3 length is 15 residues. CDR3 residues: CASSRGLAMVDEQFF. The CDR3 DNA is TGTGCCAGCAGCCGGGGACTAGCGATGGTCGATGAGCAGTTCTTC.

V usage is TRBV3-1 (or the pseudogene TRBV3-2) and J usage is TRBJ2-3; D is uncertain. The CDR3 sequence is 14 residues long. The germline V gene has CDR1 LGHDT and CDR2 YNNKEL (reference sequence). V dropped 0 bases and J dropped 1 base, with 5 bases sitting between them. As DNA, the CDR3 is TGTGCCAGCAGCCAAGATCCTGGCACAGATACGCAGTATTTT. It codes for CASSQDPGTDTQYF.

This chain connects TRBV7-9 to TRBJ2-7; 9 positions match TRBD2. Looked up from germline, CDR1 is SEHNR and CDR2 is FQNEAQ (reference sequence). The CDR3 is 18 residues long. The J segment lost 4 bases and the V segment lost 1 base, leaving 14 bases of the junction unmatched. The CDR3 DNA is TGTGCCAGCAGCTTAGGGCTTCGGCGGGAGGGCCTTCTTTACGAGCAGTACTTC. Translating it yields CASSLGLRREGLLYEQYF.

The chain carries TRBV2 and TRBJ1-3; TRBD1 might be the D (5 bases). Looked up from germline, CDR1 is SNHLY and CDR2 is FYNNEI. With 4 bases removed from V and 3 bases from J, the gap between germline ends came to 13 bases. The CDR3 extends over 15 amino acids. The DNA for the CDR3 is TGTGCCAGCAGTGGAGCTCAGGGAAGTGGAAACACCATATATTTT. This translates into CASSGAQGSGNTIYF.

In nucleotides, the CDR3 is TGTGCCAGCCATCCTGCGGGCCTGGGTGAGCAGTTCTTC. Residues: CASHPAGLGEQFF. The V call is TRBV6-5, the J call TRBJ2-1; D possibly corresponds to TRBD2 (5 bases). Germline loops: CDR1 MNHEY, CDR2 SVGAGI. The CDR3 sequence is 13 residues long. Trimming removed 8 bases from V and 9 bases from J, with 17 bases in between.

J is TRBJ2-1 and V is TRBV7-9, with TRBD2 identical over 9 bases. V was clipped by 5 bases and J by 2 bases; unmatched bases: 13. CDR3 length equals 18 residues. Germline CDR1 reads SEHNR; CDR2 reads FQNEAQ (reference sequence). CDR3 in amino acids: CASSLLLAGGVPYNEQFF. DNA for the CDR3: TGTGCCAGCAGCCTCCTACTGGCGGGAGGGGTACCCTACAATGAGCAGTTCTTC.

The V gene is TRBV4-1, the J gene TRBJ1-1; D uncertain. The CDR3 consists of 15 residues. Trimming pared 1 base from V and 6 bases from J, leaving 15 bases between. Germline values: CDR1 MGHRA, CDR2 YSYEKL. CDR3 sequence reads: CASSQVTGKHPEAFF. In nucleotides, the CDR3 is TGCGCCAGCAGCCAAGTCACGGGGAAGCACCCTGAAGCTTTCTTT.

This clone was counted between two and nine times. The chain couples TRBV5-1 to TRBJ1-2, with TRBD1 as a possible D gene (6 bases). Germline V lookup: CDR1 SGHRS, CDR2 YFSETQ. CDR3 length equals 15 residues. Trimming left V 1 base short and J 7 bases short, with 17 bases between. This chain's CDR3 is CASSLTGTFQVGYTF. In nucleotides, the CDR3 is TGCGCCAGCAGCTTGACAGGGACATTTCAAGTTGGCTACACCTTC.

The genes are TRBV25-1 and TRBJ2-5, with D possibly matching TRBD2 (5 bases). Trimming left V 6 bases short and J 4 bases short, with 18 bases between. The CDR3 loop spans 15 amino acids. CDR1 is MGHDK, CDR2 SYGVNS, per germline. CDR3: CASSPTLGGRETQYF. CDR3 coding DNA: TGTGCCAGCAGCCCGACCTTGGGCGGGCGAGAGACCCAGTACTTC.

This chain connects TRBV5-4 to TRBJ2-1; 7 bases agree with TRBD2. The CDR3 length is 14 residues. Trimming removed 4 bases from V and 4 bases from J; junction bases left unmatched: 5. Germline V CDR1 and CDR2: SGHNT, YYREEE (reference sequence). The CDR3, as DNA: TGTGCCAGCAGCCCAGGGAGGGGATACAATGAGCAGTTCTTC. Residues: CASSPGRGYNEQFF. The entire variable domain, with the rest obtained from reference TRBV5-4 and TRBJ2-1, is as follows: ETGVTQSPTHLIKTRGQQVTLRCSSQSGHNTVSWYQQALGQGPQFIFQYYREEENGRGNFPPRFSGLQFPNYSSELNVNALELDDSALYLCASSPGRGYNEQFFGPGTRLTVL.

The chain links TRBV6-2 or TRBV6-3 to TRBJ2-1, with 7 bases matching TRBD2. V lost 5 bases to trimming and J lost 3 bases; unmatched junction nucleotides: 7. CDR3 length: 15 amino acids. Germline assignment: CDR1 MNHEY and CDR2 SVGEGT. CDR3 residues: CASSRLADNYNEQFF. CDR3 sequence (DNA): TGTGCCAGCAGTCGTCTAGCGGACAACTACAATGAGCAGTTCTTC.